This TCR beta chain derives from a study of graft-versus-host responses after intestinal transplantation listed by TCRdb under 2021. Turning to the overall study: The transplants that recipients got were multivisceral, liver-intestinal, or isolated intestinal. All recipients received anti-thymocyte globulin induction followed by maintenance tacrolimus and steroids for two to four years. After intestinal transplantation, graft-versus-host and host-versus-graft alloreactive T cell clones were followed in the graft, circulation and bone marrow using bulk TCR-beta CDR3 sequencing. To identify alloreactive clones, pre-transplant mixed lymphocyte reaction products were sequenced and compared with unstimulated pre-transplant donor and recipient T cells. The cohort enrolled approximately 24 intestinal transplant recipients, one of whom was a retransplant, and a few patients without pretransplant specimens were excluded. A peak of at least 4% donor T cells among recipient peripheral blood mononuclear cells was the definition used for donor T cell macrochimerism. Samples from a few later patients were sequenced in-house on an Illumina MiSeq with MiXCR processing rather than by the commercial service.

V is clipped by 6 bases and J by 10 bases, and the sequence between their germline boundaries is 9 bases long. The CDR1 and CDR2 encoded by the germline V gene are MNHNS and SASEGT. The CDR3, from cysteine to phenylalanine, totals 10 residues. The only DNA kept is the CDR3, 30 bases in frame from the first base. The time point tag for this specimen amounts to: cells obtained before transplantation from donor or recipient. CD3+CD4+ and CD3+CD8+ populations were FACS-sorted from unstimulated pre-transplant donor and recipient cells taken from spleen or lymph nodes. With regard to this clone: The antigen it binds to is not known. No quality values exist for individual bases; no much larger clone is one base distant.

Paper-wide results and their limitations: GvH clones were detected in recipient bone marrow, and some appeared earlier in ileal mucosa or blood, consistent with an intestinal mucosal origin. The relatively low number and heterogeneity of intestinal transplant patients limited the conclusions. In patients with donor T cell macrochimerism, the allografts had high GvH to HvG T cell clonal ratios. Early after transplant, peak levels of circulating GvH clones were found to be associated with declines in HvG clones.

The library came from the immunoSEQ multiplex PCR assay. For most patients, genomic DNA was isolated with the Qiagen DNeasy Blood and Tissue Kit and shipped frozen to Adaptive Biotechnologies for TCR sequencing. For most patients, high-throughput TCR-beta CDR3 sequencing of genomic DNA was performed by Adaptive Biotechnologies. Concerning the study's data processing: TCR sequencing data were retrieved from Adaptive's ImmunoSEQ software for 18 patients, whereas three other patients were processed with MiXCR and VDJtools. CD4 versus CD8 sorting errors were corrected by removing sequences found in both subsets at a frequency ratio below 5:1. CDR3 nucleotide sequences shared between donor and recipient were removed because their origin could not be assigned. To count as alloreactive, a clone needed at least 2-fold expansion over unstimulated cells and a minimum CFSE-low frequency of 0.002% (template counts) or 0.001% (read counts). A clone was considered mappable if detected in the sequenced pre-transplant spleen, lymph node, or MLR CFSE-low populations of the donor or recipient. The cumulative frequency of alloreactive clones was calculated as a percentage of all sequences, weighted by copy number. TCRdb retrieved this table from immuneACCESS and kept in-frame rearrangements only. Not all clones are present; in checked studies, unresolved V genes account for under half, and no reason is known for the remainder. The V and J calls and the clone size are those of that table, but D and trimming were determined from the DNA. This sample holds under 100,000 clones; around 93% were observed only once. Jointly, the top ten make up about 1% of the sample.

The sequence was collected from a human donor who was the organ donor for an intestinal transplant. The V gene is TRBV6-1 and the J gene is TRBJ1-2; tentative D gene TRBD1, with 5 bases matching. This specimen consisted of unstimulated CD8+ T cells sorted from spleen or lymph node cells, obtained before transplant. The CDR3 reads as follows: CASRAGLYTF. The DNA reads TGTGCCAGCAGGGCGGGACTCTACACCTTC.